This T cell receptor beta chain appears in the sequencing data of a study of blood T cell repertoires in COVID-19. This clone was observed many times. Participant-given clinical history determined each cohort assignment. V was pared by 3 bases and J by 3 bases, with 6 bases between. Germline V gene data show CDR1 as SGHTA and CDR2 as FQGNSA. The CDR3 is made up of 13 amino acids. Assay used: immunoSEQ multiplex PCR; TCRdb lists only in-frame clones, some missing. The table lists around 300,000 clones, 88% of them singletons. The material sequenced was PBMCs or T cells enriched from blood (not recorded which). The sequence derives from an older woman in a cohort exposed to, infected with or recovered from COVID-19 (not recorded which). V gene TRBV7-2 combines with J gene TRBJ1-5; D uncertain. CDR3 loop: CASSFGNNQPQHF. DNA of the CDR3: TGTGCCAGCAGCTTTGGCAACAATCAGCCCCAGCATTTT.